This T cell receptor beta chain was captured by sequencing in a study of control samples from healthy donors and cancer patients. In germline, CDR1 is SQVTM, CDR2 ANQGSEA. The CDR3 is made up of 10 amino acids. V was shortened by 8 bases and J by 3 bases, with 5 bases between the two germline ends. Produced via immunoSEQ multiplex PCR; TCRdb's table is partial and in-frame only. The sample contains around 170,000 clones, roughly 90% of which appear only once. The chain couples TRBV29-1 to TRBJ2-1; D is unclear. Sequences were obtained from blood. The TCR originated in a woman aged 30 to 39 in good health. The chain's CDR3 is CSYDYNEQFF. Here the CDR3 DNA reads TGCAGCTACGACTACAATGAGCAGTTCTTC.